The entry below gives a single T cell receptor beta chain sequence along with its context. The target antigen is unknown. This sample stems from a study of T cell responses to AZD1222 COVID-19 vaccine. Germline-derived CDR1 and CDR2 are SEHNR and FQNEAQ (reference sequence). CDR3 length equals 16 residues. V trimming: 1 base; J trimming: 1 base; junction bases outside the gene matches: 5. Some clones are missing from TCRdb's copy, which holds only in-frame ones; the method was immunoSEQ multiplex PCR. Of about 160,000 clones listed, around 89% are singletons. It was second doses at about 4 or about 12 weeks that were pooled. Points from the study as a whole: Variant regions that are unmutated are reportedly the target of nearly half of spike-specific TCRs. Clonal diversity may have been underestimated in mostly white British donors. Following two doses of AZD1222, Spike-specific TCR breadth and depth rose.

The sequence came from an adult who received the AZD1222 COVID-19 vaccine. The chain combines TRBV7-9 with TRBJ2-3, with TRBD2 matching over 7 bases. The sequencing used peripheral blood, collected 28 days after the second AZD1222 dose. CDR3 in amino acids: CASSLDGGGRTDTQYF. The CDR3 coding sequence is TGTGCCAGCAGCTTAGATGGCGGGGGTCGCACAGATACGCAGTATTTT. Supplemented by reference TRBV7-9 and TRBJ2-3, the full variable domain reads DTGVSQNPRHKITKRGQNVTFRCDPISEHNRLYWYRQTLGQGPEFLTYFQNEAQLEKSRLLSDRFSAERPKGSFSTLEIQRTEQGDSAMYLCASSLDGGGRTDTQYFGPGTRLTVL.